The clone carrying this T cell receptor (beta chain) was observed a few times. These data belong to a study of early T cells in non-severe SARS-CoV-2 infection. Each CDR3 protein is one row after TCRdb ran MiXCR on the 5' RACE reads. The profile shows 84,000 or so distinct CDR3 sequences, about 12% of them singletons. The germline V gene has CDR1 GTSNPN and CDR2 SVGIG (reference sequence). V lost 3 bases to trimming and J lost 0 bases, with 12 bases between them. CDR3 size: 16 residues. Sequencing input: whole blood. The chain links TRBV30 to TRBJ1-6, with D perhaps TRBD1 (5 bases). The TCR comes from an adult who was a healthcare worker with PCR-confirmed SARS-CoV-2 infection or an uninfected control (not recorded which). CDR3 sequence (DNA): TGTGCCTGGAGGCGATCAGGGAGCTCCTATAATTCACCCCTCCACTTT. Amino acids: CAWRRSGSSYNSPLHF.